A selection of T cell receptor beta chains follows, all from one sample in a study of OX40 agonist ivuxolimab in advanced cancers. Clones were read by immunoSEQ multiplex PCR, and TCRdb kept only the in-frame ones, dropping some. Of roughly 60,000 clones in the sample, 85% to 90% were seen once. The material sequenced was CD4+ or CD8+ T cells sorted from blood, taken in a trial of the OX40 agonist ivuxolimab. The receptors shown here come from an adult with an advanced solid tumor such as melanoma, head and neck, liver or kidney cancer. CDR3s leave out the opening cysteine and the closing phenylalanine or tryptophan. Clone size, where shown, is once, few, many, or a class for clones that have expanded.

clone_size | v_call | cdr3_aa
- | TRBV21-1 | ASSKAPGQGIPDTQY
- | TRBV7-8 | ASSPLAGGGYEQY
- | TRBV18 | ASSPNTGPGNTIY
- | TRBV7-9 | ASTAPGTGNTIY
once | TRBV5-5 | ASTPTSGNEKLF
once | TRBV10-1 | ASSESIWTPKGTARPQH
- | TRBV9 | ASSVGEGLYEQY
few | TRBV9 | ASSVEGRINNEQF
- | TRBV15 | ATSKGTRNTGELF
- | TRBV5-4 | ASSLLTGGRRFYGYT
- | TRBV9 | ASSVVARPMNTEAF
- | TRBV7-2 | ASSFRGYEQF
- | TRBV7-2 | ASTQKSVAGLETQY
- | TRBV18 | ASSPSDIGYT
- | TRBV20-1 | SARDQGHPL
- | TRBV5-1 | ASSLAPAGPNQPQH
- | TRBV6-6 | ASSYSEGVNEQF
- | TRBV6-5 | ASSYSPGRNEQF
- | TRBV5-1 | ASSPALNTEAF
- | TRBV5-1 | ASSLSTDTQY
- | TRBV6-5 | ASRFSPDWADTQY
- | TRBV11-2 | ASSPTGGPNYEQY
- | TRBV6-1 | ASSSGPNNQPQH
once | TRBV7-8 | ASSLVGTPINQPQH
- | TRBV11-2 | ASSFFGGTTGTGSEQF
- | TRBV6-6 | ASSFQTNYGYT
- | TRBV7-2 | ASSHSGSGTDTQY
- | TRBV19 | ASGLGQGPDTQY
- | TRBV6-6 | ASSYYGYSNQPQH
- | TRBV2 | ASSELRTGGADTQY
- | TRBV19 | ASSPVLFSGNTIY
- | TRBV9 | ASSVATRDEQF
- | TRBV6-1 | ASSGRDRGLYSTDTQY
- | TRBV19 | ASSIGNEQF
- | TRBV30 | AWSPDRNYGYT
- | TRBV7-9 | ASSLGGLGGIQY
- | TRBV5-1 | ASSSGRSLGQTTEAF
- | TRBV19 | ASCGLAGGDNEQF
- | TRBV5-1 | ASSPGQGASYEQY
once | TRBV6-1 | ASRILAGGRETQY
- | TRBV5-1 | ASSGNSYEQY
- | TRBV9 | ASSALQGTNTGELF
- | TRBV5-8 | ASSFTILDFGYT
- | TRBV4-1 | ASRQRTSGYNEQF
- | TRBV20-1 | SARVDFEQY